This T cell receptor beta chain was obtained from a study of blood T cell repertoires in COVID-19. Study summary: Samples came from the United States, Italy and Spain, spanning acute and convalescent COVID-19. PBMCs, B-cell-depleted T cells, or T cells provided the cDNA or gDNA that made up the material.

CDR1 is LGHDT, CDR2 YNNKEL, per germline (reference sequence). The CDR3 is made up of 14 amino acids. V dropped 4 bases and J dropped 7; count of bases not matched to a gene: 6. Per the original methods: Amplification of reference gene primers was used by the study to estimate nucleated cell counts. Some clones are missing from TCRdb's copy, which holds only in-frame ones; the method was immunoSEQ multiplex PCR. The V and J calls and clone size come from that table; D and trimming were worked out from the DNA. The repertoire holds 55,000 to 65,000 clones, with around four fifths as singletons. The specimen sequenced was peripheral blood. The chain joins TRBV3-1 (or the pseudogene TRBV3-2) to TRBJ1-5; 8 bases are shared with TRBD1. This TCR derives from a woman aged 80 or older with acute or convalescent COVID-19. The CDR3 region has the DNA TGTGCCAGCAGCCTTACAGGGGGAGGCCAGCCCCAGCATTTT. Protein sequence: CASSLTGGGQPQHF.